What follows are 19 T cell receptor beta chains derived from one specimen sequenced in a study of shared clonotypes between healthy human individuals (TCRdb year 2020). The method behind the library was the immunoSEQ multiplex PCR assay. The immuneACCESS repertoire file appears here via TCRdb, limited to in-frame rearrangements. These files lack a portion of the clones; in checked studies, under half of the deficit traces to unresolved V genes, and the cause of the others is not known. Across this sample there are over 2,000,000 clones, with roughly 95% seen only once. The ten most abundant clones make up more than 1.5% of the sample. CD8 naive samples were CD45RO-negative cells positively selected for CCR7, giving a CD45RA+CCR7+ population that excluded TemRA cells. The sample comprised naive CD8+ T cells from PBMCs. What the cell subset or site label conveys for this sample: CD45RA+CCR7+. All receptors derive from a man aged 18 to 35 in good health. Some clones in this sample may be carry-over from other donors' samples.

The chain recombines TRBV27 with TRBJ2-7, with D uncertain. The CDR3 extends over 10 amino acids. Germline CDR1 and CDR2: MNHEY and SMNVEV (reference sequence). Between the trimmed V and J ends, which lost 3 bases and 6 bases, there was a span of 3 bases. CDR3 region: CASSFPEQYF. CDR3 nucleotide sequence: TGTGCCAGCAGTTTCCCCGAGCAGTACTTC.

The V and J genes are TRBV7-9 and TRBJ2-7, with D possibly called TRBD1 or TRBD2 (5 bases each). This CDR3 region has 14 residues. Trimming shortened V by 0 bases and J by 9 bases, and 15 bases separated the two germline ends. Germline loops: CDR1 SEHNR, CDR2 FQNEAQ (reference sequence). The CDR3 reads CASSLAWGPQGQYF. As DNA, the CDR3 is TGTGCCAGCAGCTTAGCTTGGGGACCCCAGGGGCAGTACTTC.

This chain connects TRBV7-2 to TRBJ2-1; D is possibly TRBD2 (6 bases). The CDR3 has 14 amino acids. V gave up 0 bases and J gave up 8 bases, with 11 bases separating them. Germline V gene data show CDR1 as SGHTA and CDR2 as FQGNSA. Written as DNA, the CDR3 is TGTGCCAGCAGCTTAGCGGCACTAGCCGATGAGCAGTTCTTC. Translated: CASSLAALADEQFF. Filled out from reference TRBV7-2 and TRBJ2-1, the complete variable domain reads GAGVSQSPSNKVTEKGKDVELRCDPISGHTALYWYRQSLGQGLEFLIYFQGNSAPDKSGLPSDRFSAERTGGSVSTLTIQRTQQEDSAVYLCASSLAALADEQFFGPGTRLTVL.

The V call is TRBV10-3, the J call TRBJ2-1; D unclear. The CDR3 contains 13 residues. Germline V gene data show CDR1 as ENHRY and CDR2 as SYGVKD. Deletions cut 2 bases from V and 4 bases from J, with 6 bases between. CDR3 bases: TGTGCCATCAGTGAGAAATCATACAATGAGCAGTTCTTC. Its translation: CAISEKSYNEQFF.

The chain links TRBV10-3 to TRBJ1-1; TRBD1 is a possible D gene (5 bases). The CDR3 contains 14 residues. CDR1 is ENHRY, CDR2 SYGVKD, per germline. The V end was cut by 2 bases, the J end by 3 bases, with 10 bases between. The CDR3 is CAISERGGDTEAFF. The CDR3 DNA sequence: TGTGCCATCAGTGAGAGGGGTGGAGACACTGAAGCTTTCTTT.

In the case of this clone: An end of the junction does not agree with germline; a read error may underlie this. The chain carries TRBV7-9 and TRBJ2-5; perhaps TRBD1 as D (5 bases). The germline gives CDR1 SEHNR, CDR2 FQNEAQ (reference sequence). The CDR3 totals 11 residues. The DNA of the CDR3 is TGTGCCAGCAGCTCACCCAGGGAATTCGACTTC. It is translated as CASSSPREFDF. The whole variable domain, remainder taken from reference TRBV7-9 and TRBJ2-5, is DTGVSQNPRHKITKRGQNVTFRCDPISEHNRLYWYRQTLGQGPEFLTYFQNEAQLEKSRLLSDRFSAERPKGSFSTLEIQRTEQGDSAMYLCASSSPREFDFGPGTRLLVL.

This chain connects TRBV27 to TRBJ2-1; 8 bases align to TRBD2. Per germline, CDR1 MNHEY and CDR2 SMNVEV (reference sequence). This CDR3 contains 15 residues. V gave up 2 bases and J gave up 2 bases; unmatched junction bases: 2. The CDR3 DNA follows: TGTGCCAGCAGTTTAATGGGACTAGCCTACAATGAGCAGTTCTTC. This encodes CASSLMGLAYNEQFF.

CDR3 bases: TGTGCCAGCAGCTGGGGACTCTCTGGAAACACCATATATTTT. Translation: CASSWGLSGNTIYF. The chain carries TRBV7-9 and TRBJ1-3, with D maybe TRBD1 (5 bases). This CDR3 is built from 14 residues. Trimming shortened V by 4 bases and J by 0 bases, and 7 bases separated the two germline ends. CDR1 is SEHNR, CDR2 FQNEAQ, per germline (reference sequence).

The CDR3 DNA reads as TGTGCCAGCAGCGTAGGGGCAGGGTCCGGTCAGCCCCAGCATTTT. Protein: CASSVGAGSGQPQHF. The V gene is TRBV9, the J gene TRBJ1-5; maybe TRBD1 (5 bases). This CDR3 is built from 15 residues. Per germline, CDR1 SGDLS and CDR2 YYNGEE. The V end lost 0 bases, the J end lost 6 bases, and 13 bases lay between the germline ends.

The J gene is TRBJ2-7, the V gene TRBV5-1, with 7 bases lining up with TRBD1. The length of the CDR3 is 14 residues. After removal of 0 bases from V and 6 bases from J, the junction contained 6 bases not matched to a gene. Germline values: CDR1 SGHRS, CDR2 YFSETQ. In DNA form, the CDR3 reads TGCGCCAGCAGCTTGGGACAGGGCCTCGGCGAGCAGTACTTC. This translates into CASSLGQGLGEQYF.

This clone was counted once. The rearrangement joins TRBV7-2 to TRBJ1-2; D might be TRBD1 (5 bases). The V end was cut by 4 bases, the J end by 4 bases, with 16 bases between. The CDR3 spans 15 residues. Germline-derived CDR1 and CDR2 are SGHTA and FQGNSA. This CDR3 reads CASSYPGKASYGYTF. The CDR3 DNA sequence: TGTGCCAGCAGCTACCCAGGGAAAGCGAGCTATGGCTACACCTTC.

J is TRBJ2-7 and V is TRBV30; 9 positions match TRBD1. CDR3 length: 12 residues. Germline V gene sequence: CDR1 GTSNPN, CDR2 SVGIG (reference sequence). The V and J ends lost 7 bases and 2 bases, in that order; junction bases with no gene match: 3. CDR3 residues: CAYGTGTYEQYF. The CDR3 nucleotides read TGTGCCTACGGGACAGGGACCTACGAGCAGTACTTC.

The chain links TRBV5-1 to TRBJ2-5; 9 bases map to TRBD1. Per germline, CDR1 SGHRS and CDR2 YFSETQ. The junction had 11 bases not matched to a gene; V was cut back by 4 bases and J by 1 base. The CDR3 has 17 residues. The chain's CDR3 is CASSRLGTGNPQETQYF. The CDR3 bases are TGCGCCAGCAGCCGATTGGGGACAGGGAACCCCCAAGAGACCCAGTACTTC.

The chain links TRBV27 to TRBJ1-2; D is unresolved. From germline, CDR1 is MNHEY and CDR2 SMNVEV (reference sequence). This CDR3 spans 16 amino acids. V dropped 4 bases and J dropped 1 base, with 16 bases sitting between them. The CDR3 loop reads CASSSGVLGRNYGYTF. CDR3 coding DNA: TGTGCCAGCAGTTCAGGTGTTTTAGGCCGTAACTATGGCTACACCTTC.

J is TRBJ2-7 and V is TRBV13, with 12 bases fitting TRBD2. Per germline, CDR1 PRHDT and CDR2 FYEKMQ (reference sequence). This CDR3 has 16 residues. The V segment lost 4 bases and the J segment 1 base; nucleotides outside the gene matches: 5. Written as DNA, the CDR3 is TGTGCCAGCAGCTCCGAAGGGACTAGCGGGTCCTACGAGCAGTACTTC. Translation gives CASSSEGTSGSYEQYF.

The chain is built from TRBV15 and TRBJ1-5; D unclear. Germline V gene sequence: CDR1 LNHNV, CDR2 YYDKDF (reference sequence). The CDR3 loop spans 13 amino acids. V was pared by 1 base and J by 6 bases, with 7 bases between. This chain's CDR3 is CATSRAVGQPQHF. CDR3 in DNA: TGTGCCACCAGCAGAGCCGTGGGTCAGCCCCAGCATTTT.

Remarks on this clone: Other DNA sequences in this sample translate to the same CDR3. The rearrangement links TRBV4-1 to TRBJ1-3; 9 bases fit TRBD1. There are 15 residues in the CDR3. After removal of 3 bases from V and 0 bases from J, the junction contained 0 bases not matched to a gene. Germline CDR1 and CDR2: MGHRA and YSYEKL. The CDR3 is CASSQDRGSGNTIYF. Written as DNA, the CDR3 is TGCGCCAGCAGCCAGGACAGGGGCTCTGGAAACACCATATATTTT.

V gene TRBV18 combines with J gene TRBJ1-5; the match to TRBD1 covers 9 bases. This CDR3 spans 14 amino acids. CDR1 and CDR2 from the germline V gene are KGHSH and LQKENI. Unmatched junction bases numbered 6, after V lost 6 bases and J lost 6 bases. CDR3: CASSPDRGVQPQHF. CDR3 DNA: TGTGCCAGCTCCCCAGACAGGGGGGTTCAGCCCCAGCATTTT. The full variable domain, rest sourced from reference TRBV18 and TRBJ1-5, is NAGVMQNPRHLVRRRGQEARLRCSPMKGHSHVYWYRQLPEEGLKFMVYLQKENIIDESGMPKERFSAEFPKEGPSILRIQQVVRGDSAAYFCASSPDRGVQPQHFGDGTRLSIL.

The DNA for the CDR3 is TGTGCCAGCAGCTTAGGGAAATTGGGGTGGACTGAAGCTTTCTTT. This gives the protein CASSLGKLGWTEAFF. This chain links TRBV11-1 with TRBJ1-1; no clear D gene. CDR1 SGHAT and CDR2 FQDESV come from the germline V gene (reference sequence). V shed 1 base and J shed 5 bases, with 14 bases lying between them. The CDR3 is 15 amino acids. Drawing the rest from reference TRBV11-1 and TRBJ1-1, the complete variable domain is EAEVAQSPRYKITEKSQAVAFWCDPISGHATLYWYRQILGQGPELLVQFQDESVVDDSQLPKDRFSAERLKGVDSTLKIQPAELGDSAMYLCASSLGKLGWTEAFFGQGTRLTVV.